These T cell receptor beta chains were read from a single sample in a study of T cell repertoires in cytomegalovirus infection. TCRdb reprocessed the reads via MiXCR and lists one record per CDR3 protein. Of about 260,000 distinct CDR3 sequences in the sample, roughly 15% were seen once. Material: PBMCs. These receptors all come from a human donor in good health (CMV status not recorded). Some clones in this sample may be carry-over from other donors' samples. Both conserved end residues are trimmed from each CDR3.

TRBJ2-6,TRBV15,ATSAQYRERGANVLT
TRBJ1-5,TRBV10-3,AISAGSNQPQH
TRBJ2-7,TRBV7-9,ASGRLGTGLDEQY
TRBJ2-1,TRBV7-6,ASSLAPAGSNEQF
TRBJ2-5,TRBV20-1,SATEGAGGQETQY
TRBJ1-6,TRBV6-5,ASSYLPRTADYNSPLH
TRBJ2-1,TRBV7-2,ASSHPGPSGSEQF
TRBJ2-1,TRBV29-1,SVGVGGGNYNEQF
TRBJ2-7,TRBV3-1,ASSHSGRGHEQY
TRBJ2-2,TRBV11-2,ASSLEATGGELF
TRBJ2-2,TRBV7-2,ASSPKLAGELF
TRBJ2-1,TRBV11-2,ASSLVGRTGGGNEQF
TRBJ2-1,TRBV7-3,ASSFGLAAYNEQF
TRBJ2-4,TRBV4-1,ASSQDPAPLAKNIQY
TRBJ2-1,TRBV14,ASSQERDRLTPSYNEQF
TRBJ1-1,TRBV29-1,STNAGTGGVRAF
TRBJ2-7,TRBV7-2,ASSLAVGQGIYEQY
TRBJ2-7,TRBV6-5,ASSYLDTIYEQY
TRBJ1-5,TRBV12-3/TRBV12-4,ASSRPGQNQPQH
TRBJ1-1,TRBV7-2,ASYSGQPNTEAF
TRBJ1-2,TRBV29-1,SVNGPGGYT
TRBJ1-3,TRBV6-5,ASSYSRTPSGNTIY
TRBJ2-7,TRBV7-9,ASSLQLGTPQY
TRBJ1-1,TRBV5-1,ASSAGRTNTEAF
TRBJ2-2,TRBV20-1,SATQPPIGELF
TRBJ2-7,TRBV13,ASSSLTTRSSYEQY
TRBJ2-5,TRBV6-7,ASSLAGASWETQY
TRBJ1-1,TRBV23-1,ASSQPSH
TRBJ1-1,TRBV28,ASSPIQGNTMNTEAF
TRBJ2-1,TRBV7-3,ASSLGRKIAGLTYNEQF
TRBJ2-7,TRBV6-2/TRBV6-3,ASSYRGTPEQY
TRBJ2-1,TRBV6-2/TRBV6-3,ASSYGAFEQF
TRBJ2-5,TRBV20-1,SASGTVRGETQY
TRBJ2-2,TRBV4-1,ASSQDRAGLGTGELF
TRBJ2-2,TRBV19,ASINLYTGELF
TRBJ2-3,TRBV19,ASSIQTGDTQY
TRBJ2-7,TRBV4-1,ASSLIPGQGSYEQY
TRBJ1-1,TRBV4-2,ASSPTLDANTEAF
TRBJ2-5,TRBV7-6,ASSLGGSGGKTQY
TRBJ2-1,TRBV7-8,ASTEAGVSYNEQF
TRBJ2-2,TRBV28,ASTGRGVGTNTGELF
TRBJ2-1,TRBV15,ATSRDFGGKGNEQF
TRBJ2-3,TRBV29-1,SVDLAPRTDTQY
TRBJ2-7,TRBV27,ASLMGTVRY
TRBJ2-3,TRBV7-2,ASSPLGSTHTDTQY
TRBJ1-1,TRBV18,ASSPGDIRDRGIMNTEAF
TRBJ1-6,TRBV6-2/TRBV6-3,ASSGTSASSPLH
TRBJ2-1,TRBV20-1,SARSSGANSYNEQF
TRBJ1-5,TRBV28,ASRATISNQPQH
TRBJ2-3,TRBV20-1,SARLAGSPDTQY
TRBJ2-2,TRBV15,ATSGGTEAANTGELF
TRBJ1-1,TRBV12-3/TRBV12-4,ASTKGSLRTEAF
TRBJ1-1,TRBV11-2,ASSIEDRANTEAF
TRBJ2-1,TRBV20-1,SASDRGTGFNEQF
TRBJ2-1,TRBV28,ASSLPGQEQF
TRBJ2-2,TRBV28,ASRLTGASITGELF
TRBJ2-1,TRBV2,ASSPLAGGQF